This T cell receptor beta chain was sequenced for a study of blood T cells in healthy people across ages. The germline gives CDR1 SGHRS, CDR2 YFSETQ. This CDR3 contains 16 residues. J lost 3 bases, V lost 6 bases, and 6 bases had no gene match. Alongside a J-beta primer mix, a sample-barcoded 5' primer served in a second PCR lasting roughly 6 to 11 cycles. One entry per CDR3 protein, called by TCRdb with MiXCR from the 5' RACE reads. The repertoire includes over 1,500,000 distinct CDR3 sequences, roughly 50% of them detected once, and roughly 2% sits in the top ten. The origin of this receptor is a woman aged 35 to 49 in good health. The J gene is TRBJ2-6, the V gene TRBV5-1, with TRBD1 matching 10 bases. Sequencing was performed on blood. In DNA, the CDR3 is TGCGCCAGCACAGAGACAGGGGGCTTTGGGGCCAACGTCCTGACTTTC. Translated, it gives CASTETGGFGANVLTF.